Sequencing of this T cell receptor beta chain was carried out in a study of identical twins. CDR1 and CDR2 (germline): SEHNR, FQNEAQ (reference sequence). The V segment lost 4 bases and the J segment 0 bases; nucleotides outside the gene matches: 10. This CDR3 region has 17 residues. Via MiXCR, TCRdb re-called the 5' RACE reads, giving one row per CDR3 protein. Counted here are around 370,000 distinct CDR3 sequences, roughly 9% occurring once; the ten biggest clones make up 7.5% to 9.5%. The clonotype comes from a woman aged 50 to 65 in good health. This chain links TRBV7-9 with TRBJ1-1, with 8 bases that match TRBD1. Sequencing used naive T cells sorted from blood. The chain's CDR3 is CASSSQGGRHMNTEAFF. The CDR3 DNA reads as TGTGCCAGCAGCTCACAGGGGGGTAGACACATGAACACTGAAGCTTTCTTT.